The present entry profiles one TCR beta chain with its context. This record comes from a study of T cell responses to AZD1222 COVID-19 vaccine. The V end lost 5 bases, the J end lost 1 base, and 5 bases lay between the germline ends. This CDR3 is built from 12 residues. The table came from immunoSEQ multiplex PCR; TCRdb's copy has only in-frame clones and leaves some out. The repertoire holds some 120,000 clones, approximately 83% seen once, with almost 9.5% in the top ten. The chain employs TRBV12-3 or TRBV12-4 and TRBJ2-5; D unresolved. The receptor was isolated from an adult in good health. The input for sequencing was peripheral blood, taken on day 0 of AZD1222 vaccination. CDR3 in DNA: TGTGCCAGCAGTGAGCGCCAAGAGACCCAGTACTTC. Translating it yields CASSERQETQYF.